Presented here are 6 T cell receptor beta chains from one specimen sequenced in a study of blood T cell repertoires in COVID-19. Assay used: immunoSEQ multiplex PCR; TCRdb lists only in-frame clones, some missing. The table records under 250,000 clones, 75% to 90% of them present only once. The sequencing input was PBMCs or T cells enriched from blood (not recorded which). The source is a woman aged 40 to 50 who had been exposed to COVID-19.

The rearrangement links TRBV28 to TRBJ2-5; D gene unclear. Deletions cut 3 bases from V and 2 bases from J, with 7 bases between. The CDR3 is 13 residues long. Germline loops: CDR1 MDHEN, CDR2 SYDVKM. In DNA, the CDR3 is TGTGCCAGCAGTTTTTTTGCGCAAGAGACCCAGTACTTC. It translates to CASSFFAQETQYF.

The chain combines TRBV28 with TRBJ1-4, with 9 bases that match TRBD1. Germline CDR1 reads MDHEN; CDR2 reads SYDVKM. The CDR3 is 15 residues long. The trim removed 4 bases at V and 3 bases at J, leaving 3 bases unmatched. The CDR3 region has the DNA TGTGCCAGCAGTTCCGGGGACAGGGCTAATGAAAAACTGTTTTTT. Translated: CASSSGDRANEKLFF.

The V call is TRBV28, the J call TRBJ1-1, with TRBD1 matching 9 bases. The CDR3 consists of 14 residues. Germline trimming cut 3 bases from V and 7 bases from J; bases unmatched to any gene: 6. Germline values: CDR1 MDHEN, CDR2 SYDVKM. The CDR3 loop is CASSFRDRVGEAFF. The CDR3 nucleotides are TGTGCCAGCAGTTTTCGGGACAGGGTGGGTGAAGCTTTCTTT.

The V and J genes are TRBV7-9 and TRBJ2-3; no definite D call. The CDR3 extends over 11 amino acids. V lost 6 bases to trimming and J lost 7 bases, with 8 bases between them. Germline values: CDR1 SEHNR, CDR2 FQNEAQ (reference sequence). Written as DNA, the CDR3 is TGTGCCAGCAGGGCGGCGTATACGCAGTATTTT. Protein product: CASRAAYTQYF.

This clone was counted a single time. This sequence joins TRBV6-5 and TRBJ1-2; D is possibly TRBD1 (5 bases). The CDR3 totals 15 residues. Per the germline V gene, CDR1 is MNHEY and CDR2 is SVGAGI. V lost 2 bases and J lost 12, with 22 bases in between. CDR3 loop: CASSYPLRDGLRHTF. The CDR3 nucleotides read TGTGCCAGCAGTTACCCCCTGCGGGACGGACTAAGACACACCTTC.

The rearrangement links TRBV7-6 to TRBJ2-1; 8 bases fit TRBD2. Germline assignment: CDR1 SGHVS and CDR2 FNYEAQ. The CDR3 sequence is 16 residues long. V was clipped by 3 bases and J by 6 bases; unmatched bases: 10. CDR3 region: CASSLDPGGGGNEQFF. CDR3 bases: TGTGCCAGCAGCTTGGATCCCGGGGGGGGCGGCAATGAGCAGTTCTTC.